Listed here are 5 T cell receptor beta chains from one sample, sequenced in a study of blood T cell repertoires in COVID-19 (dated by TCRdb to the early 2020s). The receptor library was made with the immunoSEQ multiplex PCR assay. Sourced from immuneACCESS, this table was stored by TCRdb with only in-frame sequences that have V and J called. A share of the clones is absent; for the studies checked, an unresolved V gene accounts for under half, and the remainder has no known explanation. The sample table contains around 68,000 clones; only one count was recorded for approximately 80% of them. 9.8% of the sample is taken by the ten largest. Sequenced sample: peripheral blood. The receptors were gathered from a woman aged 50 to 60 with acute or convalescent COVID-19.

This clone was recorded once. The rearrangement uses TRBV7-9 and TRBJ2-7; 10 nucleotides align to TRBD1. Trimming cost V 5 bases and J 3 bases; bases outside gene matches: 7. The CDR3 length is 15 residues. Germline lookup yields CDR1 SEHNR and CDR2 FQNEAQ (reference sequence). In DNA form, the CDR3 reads TGTGCCAGCAGCCACAAGGGACAGGGGCTCTACGAGCAGTACTTC. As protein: CASSHKGQGLYEQYF.

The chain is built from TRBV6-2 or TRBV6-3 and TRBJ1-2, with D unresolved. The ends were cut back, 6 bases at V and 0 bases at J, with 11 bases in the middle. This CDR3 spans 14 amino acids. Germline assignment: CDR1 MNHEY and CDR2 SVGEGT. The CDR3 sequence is CASSPGGSNYGYTF. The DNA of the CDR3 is TGTGCCAGCAGCCCAGGAGGTTCTAACTATGGCTACACCTTC.

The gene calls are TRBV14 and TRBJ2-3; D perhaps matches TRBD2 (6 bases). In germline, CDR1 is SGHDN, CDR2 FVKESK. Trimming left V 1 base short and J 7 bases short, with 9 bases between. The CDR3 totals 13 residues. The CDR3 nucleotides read TGTGCCAGCAGCCAAGGACTAGTTTATACGCAGTATTTT. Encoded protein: CASSQGLVYTQYF.

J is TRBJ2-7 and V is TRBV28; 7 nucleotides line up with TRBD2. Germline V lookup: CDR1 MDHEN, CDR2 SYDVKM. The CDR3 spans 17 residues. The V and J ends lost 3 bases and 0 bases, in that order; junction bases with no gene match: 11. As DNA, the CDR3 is TGTGCCAGCAGTTTTAGTCTAGCGGAGCTCCGCTCCTACGAGCAGTACTTC. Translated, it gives CASSFSLAELRSYEQYF.

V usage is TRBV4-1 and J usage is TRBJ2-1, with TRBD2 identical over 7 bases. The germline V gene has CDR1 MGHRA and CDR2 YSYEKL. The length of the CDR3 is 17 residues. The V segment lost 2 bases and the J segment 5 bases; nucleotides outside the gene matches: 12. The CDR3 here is CASSQPGGRETHNEQFF. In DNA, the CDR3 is TGCGCCAGCAGCCAACCAGGAGGGCGGGAGACACACAATGAGCAGTTCTTC.